The rows below give T cell receptor beta chains drawn from one sample of a study of blood T cell repertoires in COVID-19. Generated by immunoSEQ multiplex PCR, the TCRdb table keeps only in-frame clones and is missing some. The sample shows over 200,000 clones, approximately 82% of them seen only once. Source material: peripheral blood. The receptors were sampled from a man aged 40-49 years who had recovered from COVID-19. CDR3s include the opening cysteine and the closing phenylalanine or tryptophan. The D gene is left open where the match is weak. Rows may omit the clone size; those that give it use once, few, many or a size class.

TRBV29-1,TRBD2,-,TRBJ2-1,TGCAGCGTACTAGCGGGAGGGCCCAATGAGCAGTTCTTC,CSVLAGGPNEQFF
TRBV18,TRBD1,-,TRBJ1-2,TGTGCCAGCTCACCACCGGACAGGGTGGATGGCTACACCTTC,CASSPPDRVDGYTF
TRBV13,TRBD1,-,TRBJ1-4,TGTGCCAGCAGTCAAACAGGGGCAACTAATGAAAAACTGTTTTTT,CASSQTGATNEKLFF
TRBV6-2/TRBV6-3,TRBD2,-,TRBJ2-7,TGTGCCAGCAGTCGGACTAGCGGAGCTCCCTACGAGCAGTACTTC,CASSRTSGAPYEQYF
TRBV25-1,TRBD2,few,TRBJ2-1,TGTGCCAGCAGTGGGACTAGCGGGAGCCTTGAGCAGTTCTTC,CASSGTSGSLEQFF
TRBV6-2/TRBV6-3,-,-,TRBJ1-3,TGTGCCAGCAGCTTATCTGGAAACACCATATATTTT,CASSLSGNTIYF
TRBV6-5,TRBD1,-,TRBJ1-2,TGTGCCAGCAGGCAGGGGACAGCCACCTTCTATGGCTACACCTTC,CASRQGTATFYGYTF
TRBV5-1,TRBD1,-,TRBJ2-5,TGCGCCAGCAGCCCAACAGGGGGAGAGACCCAGTACTTC,CASSPTGGETQYF
TRBV18,TRBD1,-,TRBJ2-2,TGTGCCAGCTCACACCGCGGGACAGGGAACACCGGGGAGCTGTTTTTT,CASSHRGTGNTGELFF
TRBV7-8,-,-,TRBJ2-3,TGTGCCAGCAGCTTAGTCGGTGGGAGGTCAATTACGCAGTATTTT,CASSLVGGRSITQYF
TRBV19,TRBD1,-,TRBJ1-4,TGTGCCAGTGCACCCCGGGACAGTGAAAAACTGTTTTTT,CASAPRDSEKLFF
TRBV19,-,-,TRBJ1-3,TGTGCCAGTAGTATGCCCCGGCAGGGTCCTGGAAACACCATATATTTT,CASSMPRQGPGNTIYF
TRBV7-6,TRBD1,-,TRBJ1-5,TGTGCCAGCAGCTTAGCCCTGGTTCCGGACAGGGTCCTTTATAGCAATCAGCCCCAGCATTTT,CASSLALVPDRVLYSNQPQHF
TRBV5-1,TRBD1,few,TRBJ2-3,TGCGCCAGCAGCTTGGCCTGGGGACAGGGGGCAGATACGCAGTATTTT,CASSLAWGQGADTQYF
TRBV18,TRBD1,-,TRBJ2-2,TGTGCCAGCTCACCAGACAGGGGTCCCGGGGAGCTGTTTTTT,CASSPDRGPGELFF
TRBV27,-,once,TRBJ2-1,TGTGCCAGCAGTTTATCGCCCAGGGCCTACAATGAGCAGTTCTTC,CASSLSPRAYNEQFF
TRBV19,TRBD2,-,TRBJ2-5,TGTGCCAGTAGTATACTAACTCTAGCGGGAGCCGTCCCAGAGACCCAGTACTTC,CASSILTLAGAVPETQYF
TRBV7-9,TRBD1,-,TRBJ1-5,TGTGCCAGCAGCTTCAAAGGGGGCGCGGATCAGCCCCAGCATTTT,CASSFKGGADQPQHF
TRBV7-9,TRBD1,few,TRBJ1-4,TGTGCCAGCAGCCGGACAGGGGCGAATGAAAAACTGTTTTTT,CASSRTGANEKLFF
TRBV28,TRBD2,few,TRBJ2-1,TGTGCCAGCAGTCCCGGGACTAGCCGGAACAATGAGCAGTTCTTC,CASSPGTSRNNEQFF
TRBV11-2,TRBD1,-,TRBJ2-5,TGTGCCAGCAGCGTCACCGGGACAGGGGGTCGGCAAGAGACCCAGTACTTC,CASSVTGTGGRQETQYF
TRBV7-9,TRBD1,-,TRBJ2-7,TGTGCCAGCAGCCCCATAGGGACAGGGCCTTCCCACGAGCAGTACTTC,CASSPIGTGPSHEQYF
TRBV6-2/TRBV6-3,-,-,TRBJ1-1,TGTGCCAGCAGCAGTAGCGGGGGAGCTTTCTTT,CASSSSGGAFF
TRBV19,-,-,TRBJ1-2,TGTGCCAGTACGACATATTATGGCTACACCTTC,CASTTYYGYTF
TRBV29-1,-,-,TRBJ2-7,TGCAGCGCCCAGGGAGGCTCCTACGAGCAGTACTTC,CSAQGGSYEQYF
TRBV6-5,-,-,TRBJ1-3,TGTGCCAGCAGTTACTCGAACGGAGGGAGTACCACCATATATTTT,CASSYSNGGSTTIYF
TRBV5-4,TRBD1,-,TRBJ2-2,TGTGCCAGCAGCCGGAAAATGGGACAGTTCCCAGGGGAGCTGTTTTTT,CASSRKMGQFPGELFF
TRBV18,TRBD2,-,TRBJ2-1,TGTGCCAGCTCACTCGCCCCTAGCGGGGCCAGACTCGGGGAGCAGTTCTTC,CASSLAPSGARLGEQFF
TRBV6-1,-,once,TRBJ1-2,TGTGCCAGCAGTGGGTTCAGGGAGGGTCGTGGCTATGGCTACACCTTC,CASSGFREGRGYGYTF
TRBV7-9,-,few,TRBJ1-6,TGTGCCAGCAGCCCTGCAGGGGTGTCCTATAATTCACCCCTCCACTTT,CASSPAGVSYNSPLHF
TRBV7-8,-,few,TRBJ2-7,TGTGCCAGCGGGCTCTACGAGCAGTACTTC,CASGLYEQYF
TRBV5-4,TRBD2,-,TRBJ2-7,TGTGCCAGCAGCGCGCGCCCGGGACTAGCGGGGTCCCGTTACGAGCAGTACTTC,CASSARPGLAGSRYEQYF
TRBV6-5,TRBD1,few,TRBJ1-1,TGTGCCAGCAAGGGGGCGGATGAAGCTTTCTTT,CASKGADEAFF
TRBV6-4,TRBD2,once,TRBJ2-3,TGTGCCAGCAGCCGGGACGGGGGGAATGCCGATACGCAGTATTTT,CASSRDGGNADTQYF
TRBV30,-,-,TRBJ1-4,TGTGCCGCCCGGGGGATAAATGAAAAACTGTTTTTT,CAARGINEKLFF
TRBV25-1,-,-,TRBJ2-2,TGTGCCAGTGCTCGGGAGACCGGGGAGCTGTTTTTT,CASARETGELFF
TRBV27,TRBD1,-,TRBJ2-7,TGTGCCAGCAGTACACCTGGGACAGGGACCTACGAGCAGTACTTC,CASSTPGTGTYEQYF
TRBV15,TRBD2,-,TRBJ2-1,TGTGCCACCAGCAGAGATCAGGTAGCGGGAGGTTATCATGAGCAGTTCTTC,CATSRDQVAGGYHEQFF
TRBV6-6,TRBD1,-,TRBJ1-3,TGTGCCAGCAGCCTCCCGCCGGACAGGGGGCTGGACACCATATATTTT,CASSLPPDRGLDTIYF
TRBV5-8,-,-,TRBJ2-3,TGTGCCAGCAGCTTGGGTGGGGCTAGCACAGATACGCAGTATTTT,CASSLGGASTDTQYF
TRBV13,TRBD1,-,TRBJ2-7,TGTGCCAGCAGCTCGACCTACGGGACAGGGCAGGGCGAGCAGTACTTC,CASSSTYGTGQGEQYF
TRBV11-2,-,-,TRBJ2-7,TGTGCCAGCAGCGTATCTAGCGACGAGCAGTACTTC,CASSVSSDEQYF
TRBV7-2,TRBD1,few,TRBJ1-2,TGTGCCAGCAGCGCCAAACAGGGGGCTTCCTATGGCTACACCTTC,CASSAKQGASYGYTF
TRBV14,TRBD1,-,TRBJ2-7,TGTGCCAGCAGCCTACAAGGACAGGGGTCCTACGAGCAGTACTTC,CASSLQGQGSYEQYF
TRBV6-2/TRBV6-3,TRBD1,-,TRBJ1-6,TGTGCCAGCAGCGGACAGGGAAGAGGGAATTCACCCCTCCACTTT,CASSGQGRGNSPLHF
TRBV21-1,-,-,TRBJ2-6,TGTGCCAGCAGCTTCCGACGCGGGACTCTTACCCTCTCTGGGGCCAACGTCCTGACTTTC,CASSFRRGTLTLSGANVLTF
TRBV5-1,-,-,TRBJ2-1,TGCGCCAGCAGCTTTATAGGGGCCTACAATGAGCAGTTCTTC,CASSFIGAYNEQFF
TRBV6-5,TRBD1,-,TRBJ2-7,TGTGCCAGCAGCCCCACTGGACAGGGTGCCTACGAGCAGTACTTC,CASSPTGQGAYEQYF
TRBV7-2,-,-,TRBJ2-3,TGTGCCAGCAGCCCGGAGGTAGCTAGAGTCTTGGGTACGCAGTATTTT,CASSPEVARVLGTQYF
TRBV5-6,TRBD1,-,TRBJ2-5,TGTGCCAGCAGCTCTGCGACAGGGGGAGAGACCCAGTACTTC,CASSSATGGETQYF
TRBV29-1,-,-,TRBJ1-2,TGCAGCGGCGGAGGTCCCGAGTATAACTATGGCTACACCTTC,CSGGGPEYNYGYTF
TRBV6-2/TRBV6-3,TRBD1,-,TRBJ2-7,TGTGCCAGCAGTCGGGACAGGGTATCCTACGAGCAGTACTTC,CASSRDRVSYEQYF
TRBV4-3,TRBD1,few,TRBJ1-1,TGCGCCAGCAGCCACGACAGGGTAATGAACACTGAAGCTTTCTTT,CASSHDRVMNTEAFF
TRBV20-1,-,-,TRBJ2-7,TGCAGTGCTAGTGGGGGGGGCCACTACGAGCAGTACTTC,CSASGGGHYEQYF